Listed below are T cell receptor beta chains from one sample, sequenced in a study of blood T cell repertoires in COVID-19. The assay was immunoSEQ multiplex PCR, and TCRdb's table has in-frame clones only and misses some. This sample carries fewer than 200,000 clones, 60% to 80% of them seen once, and the ten largest clones take 17%. The sample was PBMCs or T cells enriched from blood (not recorded which). The receptors originated from a woman between 45 and 60 years old who had recovered from COVID-19. Each CDR3 is given with its conserved first and last residue. The D gene is left open where the match is weak. The size field is filled for only some rows; it gives once, few, many or a size class.

J gene | D gene | clone size | V gene | CDR3 protein | CDR3 DNA
TRBJ1-3 | TRBD1 | - | TRBV5-1 | CASSWTGPDSGNTIYF | TGCGCCAGCAGCTGGACAGGGCCCGACTCTGGAAACACCATATATTTT
TRBJ1-2 | - | - | TRBV5-1 | CASSLEQLYGYTF | TGCGCCAGCAGCTTGGAACAGCTCTATGGCTACACCTTC
TRBJ1-5 | TRBD1 | many | TRBV5-6 | CASSLRDRPNQPQHF | TGTGCCAGCAGCTTACGGGACAGGCCCAATCAGCCCCAGCATTTT
TRBJ1-6 | - | - | TRBV28 | CASAPSTGDYNSPLHF | TGTGCCAGCGCCCCATCGACGGGGGATTATAATTCACCCCTCCACTTT
TRBJ1-4 | TRBD1 | few | TRBV29-1 | CSVVLNRGGANEKLFF | TGCAGCGTTGTACTCAACAGGGGGGGGGCTAATGAAAAACTGTTTTTT
TRBJ1-2 | - | once | TRBV6-5 | CASRGRGYGYTF | TGTGCCAGCAGAGGAAGGGGGTACGGCTACACCTTC
TRBJ1-1 | TRBD1 | - | TRBV28 | CASSLWGQPLTNTEAFF | TGTGCCAGCAGTTTATGGGGACAGCCATTAACGAACACTGAAGCTTTCTTT
TRBJ1-5 | TRBD1 | - | TRBV7-9 | CASSPDRVGGPQHF | TGTGCCAGCAGCCCTGACAGGGTCGGTGGGCCCCAGCATTTT
TRBJ2-1 | TRBD2 | - | TRBV28 | CASSPHGTTRGVKQFF | TGTGCCAGCAGTCCTCACGGGACTACCAGAGGGGTTAAGCAGTTCTTC
TRBJ1-1 | TRBD1 | - | TRBV7-9 | CASSLRSRQGDEAFF | TGTGCCAGCAGCTTAAGAAGTAGACAGGGCGATGAAGCTTTCTTT
TRBJ2-2 | - | - | TRBV11-2 | CASSPPVSGELFF | TGTGCCAGCAGCCCCCCAGTCTCTGGGGAGCTGTTTTTT